Presented here are 25 T cell receptor beta chains from one specimen sequenced in a study of early T cells in non-severe SARS-CoV-2 infection. TCRdb re-derived calls from the 5' RACE reads in MiXCR, one entry per CDR3 protein. Of 50,000 to 65,000 distinct CDR3 sequences listed, around 14% are singletons. The source material was whole blood. Receptors were obtained from an adult who was a healthcare worker with PCR-confirmed SARS-CoV-2 infection or an uninfected control (not recorded which).

This clonotype was observed a few times. The chain employs TRBV5-1 and TRBJ2-7, with D hard to call. CDR1 is SGHRS, CDR2 YFSETQ, per germline. The germline V and J ends were trimmed by 4 bases and 3 bases, with 11 bases remaining between them. The CDR3 runs to 13 residues. The CDR3 DNA is TGCGCCAGCAGCGCCGGATCATTCTACGAGCAGTACTTC. Translation gives CASSAGSFYEQYF.

Only a few counts were recorded for this clonotype. The chain couples TRBV11-2 to TRBJ2-3, with 7 bases identical to TRBD2. CDR1 SGHAT and CDR2 FQNNGV come from the germline V gene. The V and J ends lost 5 bases and 4 bases, in that order; junction bases with no gene match: 12. This CDR3 spans 16 amino acids. The CDR3 region is CASSSGAGVMSDTQYF. In nucleotides, the CDR3 is TGTGCCAGCAGCAGTGGGGCGGGGGTGATGTCAGATACGCAGTATTTT.

This clonotype was counted between two and nine times. The chain has TRBV7-9 and TRBJ2-2, with 13 bases aligning to TRBD2. The CDR3 runs to 18 residues. Germline CDR1 is SEHNR and CDR2 is FQNEAQ (reference sequence). V lost 5 bases, J lost 5 bases, and 11 bases stayed unmatched. In DNA, the CDR3 is TGTGCCAGCAGCGTGTCCCCGGGACTAGCGGGGATAACCGGGGAGCTGTTTTTT. Amino acid sequence: CASSVSPGLAGITGELFF.

This clonotype appeared many times. The genes are TRBV5-6 and TRBJ2-3; TRBD2 agrees at 8 bases. The V gene end was trimmed by 4 bases and the J gene end by 6 bases; junction bases not matched to a gene: 10. Germline-derived CDR1 and CDR2 are SGHDT and YYEEEE. CDR3 length equals 15 residues. CDR3 protein: CASSPRRLASDTQYF. The DNA of the CDR3 is TGTGCCAGCAGCCCCCGCCGACTAGCGAGCGATACGCAGTATTTT. The full variable domain, in which reference TRBV5-6 and TRBJ2-3 provide the parts outside the CDR3, is DAGVTQSPTHLIKTRGQQVTLRCSPKSGHDTVSWYQQALGQGPQFIFQYYEEEERQRGNFPDRFSGHQFPNYSSELNVNALLLGDSALYLCASSPRRLASDTQYFGPGTRLTVL.

This clonotype occurred a few times. The chain recombines TRBV12-3 or TRBV12-4 with TRBJ2-1; 10 bases match TRBD2. The CDR3 sequence is 15 residues long. V was clipped by 6 bases and J by 4 bases; unmatched bases: 6. CDR3 in amino acids: CASRGRTSGYNEQFF. The CDR3 DNA sequence: TGTGCCAGCAGGGGTCGGACTAGCGGTTACAATGAGCAGTTCTTC.

The chain combines TRBV7-2 with TRBJ1-4; 7 bases fit TRBD1. This CDR3 comprises 13 residues. V dropped 4 bases and J dropped 12; count of bases not matched to a gene: 8. Germline CDR1 is SGHTA and CDR2 is FQGNSA. CDR3 bases: TGTGCCAGCAGCTCCCTCCAGGGGGTAGAACTGTTTTTT. Protein product: CASSSLQGVELFF.

This clonotype appeared a few times. CDR3 amino acids: CASSFLAGEFNEQFF. The CDR3 DNA follows: TGTGCCAGCAGTTTTCTGGCGGGGGAGTTCAATGAGCAGTTCTTC. The J gene is TRBJ2-1, the V gene TRBV27, with 7 bases matching TRBD2. J gave up 6 bases and V 3 bases, and 8 bases lay outside the gene matches. There are 15 residues in the CDR3. In germline, CDR1 is MNHEY, CDR2 SMNVEV (reference sequence).

The chain has TRBV20-1 and TRBJ2-7; 9 bases line up with TRBD1. Losses at the gene ends were 6 bases for V and 3 bases for J; bases not matched to a gene: 9. There are 14 residues in the CDR3. Germline CDR1 and CDR2: DFQATT and SNEGSKA (reference sequence). The CDR3 spells CSATTYRGLYEQYF. CDR3 in DNA: TGCAGTGCGACAACCTACAGGGGGCTCTACGAGCAGTACTTC.

This clonotype was seen only a few times. The chain uses TRBV10-3 and TRBJ2-7, with D unresolved. V shed 6 bases and J shed 5 bases, with 11 bases lying between them. There are 12 residues in the CDR3. In germline, CDR1 is ENHRY, CDR2 SYGVKD. CDR3 DNA sequence: TGTGCCATCAGCGAGGACCCCAACGAGCAGTACTTC. This sequence encodes CAISEDPNEQYF.

This clonotype has just a few counts. The chain recombines TRBV2 with TRBJ2-5, with TRBD1 matching 8 bases. With V trimmed by 0 bases and J by 5 bases, 8 bases remained unmatched. The CDR3 sequence is 16 residues long. CDR1 is SNHLY and CDR2 is FYNNEI in the germline V gene. The CDR3 spells CASSEAQGAGLETQYF. The CDR3 DNA reads TGTGCCAGCAGTGAAGCGCAGGGGGCGGGACTCGAGACCCAGTACTTC. Combining the CDR3 with reference TRBV2 and TRBJ2-5 gives the whole variable domain EPEVTQTPSHQVTQMGQEVILRCVPISNHLYFYWYRQILGQKVEFLVSFYNNEISEKSEIFDDQFSVERPDGSNFTLKIRSTKLEDSAMYFCASSEAQGAGLETQYFGPGTRLLVL.

The chain links TRBV29-1 to TRBJ2-1, with TRBD1 as a possible D gene (5 bases). Per germline, CDR1 SQVTM and CDR2 ANQGSEA. The CDR3 totals 15 residues. The V end lost 3 bases, the J end lost 0 bases, and 12 bases lay between the germline ends. CDR3 in DNA: TGCAGCGTTGAGGGATTGGGGCACTCCTACAATGAGCAGTTCTTC. Translating it yields CSVEGLGHSYNEQFF.

This clonotype was recorded many times. The chain is built from TRBV7-3 and TRBJ2-2; D gene uncertain. Trimming shortened V by 3 bases and J by 1 base, and 9 bases separated the two germline ends. Germline CDR1 is SGHTA and CDR2 is FQGTGA. CDR3 length: 15 amino acids. The DNA for the CDR3 is TGTGCCAGCAGCTTTGGGCTAGGGAACACCGGGGAGCTGTTTTTT. Translating it yields CASSFGLGNTGELFF.

V and J are TRBV20-1 and TRBJ1-1; the D is unclear. Germline V gene lookup returns CDR1 DFQATT and CDR2 SNEGSKA (reference sequence). The length of the CDR3 is 13 residues. V was clipped by 3 bases and J by 7 bases, with 15 bases between them. For the CDR3, the DNA is TGCAGTGCTAGTGTTTCCGGGGAAAATGAAGCTTTCTTT. It yields the protein CSASVSGENEAFF.

This clonotype was detected only a few times. The genes are TRBV29-1 and TRBJ2-7; 8 bases are a match to TRBD2. Looked up from germline, CDR1 is SQVTM and CDR2 is ANQGSEA. Trimming took 6 bases from V and 4 from J; bases not matched to a gene: 5. The CDR3 has 12 residues. The CDR3 loop is CSVGTSLYEQYF. CDR3 nucleotide sequence: TGCAGCGTCGGGACTAGTCTTTACGAGCAGTACTTC.

The sample holds a few counts of this clonotype. The V and J genes are TRBV10-3 and TRBJ2-2; 8 bases are shared with TRBD2. The CDR3 has 16 amino acids. After removal of 2 bases from V and 4 bases from J, the junction contained 6 bases not matched to a gene. Germline CDR1 ENHRY, CDR2 SYGVKD. The chain's CDR3 is CAISERRGAGTGELFF. As DNA, the CDR3 is TGTGCCATCAGTGAGAGGCGGGGGGCTGGCACCGGGGAGCTGTTTTTT.

The chain couples TRBV25-1 to TRBJ2-7; D may be TRBD1 (5 bases). Germline CDR1 MGHDK, CDR2 SYGVNS. The CDR3 length is 18 residues. The V gene lost 4 bases and the J gene lost 4 bases, with 26 bases spanning the gap. Written as DNA, the CDR3 is TGTGCCAGCAGTGGGCCTCGGGCAGGGCGTTCCCCCTCTTACGAGCAGTACTTC. Its translation: CASSGPRAGRSPSYEQYF.

The J gene is TRBJ1-1, the V gene TRBV29-1; 11 nucleotides align to TRBD1. The junction had 5 bases not matched to a gene; V was cut back by 7 bases and J by 4 bases. This CDR3 region has 13 residues. The germline gives CDR1 SQVTM, CDR2 ANQGSEA. CDR3 bases: TGCAGCGCCTCGGACAGGGGGCGCACTGAAGCTTTCTTT. Its translation: CSASDRGRTEAFF.

This clonotype was seen at least ten times. V and J are TRBV12-3 or TRBV12-4 and TRBJ1-2; 8 bases match TRBD1. The ends lost 7 bases at V and 7 bases at J; junction bases unmatched: 11. The CDR3 is 14 amino acids. The CDR3 region has the DNA TGTGCCAGCACCCCCCTCCAGGGGGCTCGTGGCTACACCTTC. Its translation is CASTPLQGARGYTF.

This clonotype was detected a few times. The rearrangement links TRBV2 to TRBJ2-2; either TRBD1 or TRBD2 may fit D (5 bases each). V dropped 4 bases and J dropped 5 bases, with 14 bases sitting between them. CDR3 length: 15 amino acids. Germline CDR1 is SNHLY and CDR2 is FYNNEI. CDR3 loop: CASSAQGPGTGELFF. In nucleotides, the CDR3 is TGTGCCAGCAGTGCTCAGGGACCTGGGACCGGGGAGCTGTTTTTT.

This sequence joins TRBV12-3 or TRBV12-4 and TRBJ2-5; TRBD2 might be the D (6 bases). CDR3 length: 13 residues. V lost 5 bases and J lost 4, with 11 bases in between. The CDR3 spells CASSPGDLETQYF. CDR3 bases: TGTGCCAGCAGTCCCGGGGACTTAGAGACCCAGTACTTC.

This clonotype was found many times. This chain connects TRBV6-6 to TRBJ1-2, with 8 positions matching TRBD1. V was pared by 0 bases and J by 0 bases, with 0 bases of the junction left unmatched. The V gene's germline CDR1 is MNHNY and CDR2 SVGAGI (reference sequence). The CDR3 has 15 amino acids. This CDR3 is CASSYSTGANYGYTF. The CDR3 bases are TGTGCCAGCAGTTACTCGACAGGGGCTAACTATGGCTACACCTTC.

This clonotype came up a few times. The DNA of the CDR3 is TGCGCCAGCAGCTTGGAGGCAGGGCGAGCTGAAGCTTTCTTT. This sequence encodes CASSLEAGRAEAFF. The J gene is TRBJ1-1, the V gene TRBV5-1; possibly TRBD1 for D (5 bases). Trimming took 0 bases from V and 6 from J, leaving 12 bases between them. Germline CDR1 and CDR2: SGHRS and YFSETQ. This CDR3 is 14 amino acids long.

Concerning this clonotype itself: This clone may be a read error of a much larger clone one base away. The chain recombines TRBV12-3 or TRBV12-4 with TRBJ2-3; no clear D. The CDR3 is 14 residues long. Trimming left V 3 bases short and J 4 bases short, with 11 bases between. The CDR3 loop is CASSFRPVSDTQYF. DNA of the CDR3: TGTGCCAGCAGTTTTCGTCCTGTCTCAGATACGCAGTATTTT.

This chain uses TRBV6-2 or TRBV6-3 with TRBJ2-3; D possibly corresponds to TRBD2 (7 bases). The CDR3 is 15 residues long. The ends were cut back, 8 bases at V and 0 bases at J, with 15 bases in the middle. Germline CDR1 reads MNHEY; CDR2 reads SVGEGT. CDR3 amino acids: CASGGGRSSTDTQYF. The CDR3 coding sequence is TGTGCCAGCGGGGGGGGCCGATCTAGCACAGATACGCAGTATTTT.

This clonotype showed up many times. The chain links TRBV11-2 to TRBJ1-1; maybe TRBD1 (6 bases). Trimming pared 5 bases from V and 1 base from J, leaving 11 bases between. The germline gives CDR1 SGHAT, CDR2 FQNNGV. The CDR3 has 14 amino acids. This CDR3 reads CASSRGQRNTEAFF. The CDR3 bases are TGTGCCAGCAGCCGGGGACAAAGGAACACTGAAGCTTTCTTT.